Listed here are 20 T cell receptor beta chains from one sample, sequenced in a study of T cell repertoires in cytomegalovirus infection. TCRdb reprocessed the reads via MiXCR and lists one record per CDR3 protein. Among 250,000 or so distinct CDR3 sequences listed, around 9% were seen once. The specimen was PBMCs. Every receptor here comes from a human donor in good health (CMV status not recorded). Some clones in this sample may be carry-over from other donors' samples.

Many counts were recorded for this clonotype. This chain links TRBV7-2 with TRBJ1-2, with D possibly being TRBD1 (5 bases). Germline CDR1 and CDR2: SGHTA and FQGNSA. Trimming took 1 base from V and 5 from J, leaving 14 bases between them. This CDR3 comprises 15 residues. CDR3 region: CASSLGQGSAYGYTF. The CDR3 nucleotides read TGTGCCAGCAGCTTAGGGCAGGGATCAGCTTATGGCTACACCTTC.

This clonotype was observed many times. The genes are TRBV20-1 and TRBJ2-7; D call uncertain. The V end was cut by 8 bases, the J end by 1 base, with 15 bases between. CDR1 and CDR2 from the germline V gene are DFQATT and SNEGSKA (reference sequence). The CDR3 runs 13 residues. CDR3 coding DNA: TGCAGTTACCTAAGACTGCTTTCCTACGAGCAGTACTTC. Translating it yields CSYLRLLSYEQYF.

In this sample, this clonotype turned up a few times. The chain couples TRBV29-1 to TRBJ2-7; TRBD2 agrees at 12 bases. This CDR3 comprises 16 residues. Germline V gene lookup returns CDR1 SQVTM and CDR2 ANQGSEA. With 4 bases clipped from V and 0 bases from J, the junction kept 7 bases outside the gene matches. The CDR3 region has the DNA TGCAGCGTTGGAGGGACTAGCGGGTCGAGCTCCTACGAGCAGTACTTC. Protein: CSVGGTSGSSSYEQYF.

This clonotype showed up many times. This chain links TRBV7-2 with TRBJ1-5, with a weak D call TRBD1 (5 bases). Germline V gene sequence: CDR1 SGHTA, CDR2 FQGNSA. This CDR3 spans 13 amino acids. V was shortened by 0 bases and J by 7 bases, with 7 bases between the two germline ends. CDR3: CASSLAREQPQHF. The CDR3 DNA is TGTGCCAGCAGCTTAGCCAGGGAGCAGCCCCAGCATTTT.

This rearrangement joins TRBV14 to TRBJ1-1; D uncertain. This CDR3 contains 14 residues. Germline V gene sequence: CDR1 SGHDN, CDR2 FVKESK. Trimming left V 1 base short and J 1 base short, with 7 bases between. CDR3 in DNA: TGTGCCAGCAGCCAAGGTGGCAGGAACACTGAAGCTTTCTTT. Translated, it gives CASSQGGRNTEAFF.

The chain carries TRBV12-3 or TRBV12-4 and TRBJ1-1, with D maybe TRBD1 (5 bases). This CDR3 has 15 amino acids. Between the trimmed V and J ends, which lost 6 bases and 0 bases, there was a span of 14 bases. The chain's CDR3 is CASSHPRGLNTEAFF. CDR3 DNA: TGTGCCAGCAGCCACCCGCGGGGACTGAACACTGAAGCTTTCTTT.

This clonotype was observed many times. This sequence joins TRBV7-2 and TRBJ2-1, with a possible D match to TRBD2 (5 bases). In germline, CDR1 is SGHTA, CDR2 FQGNSA. V lost 3 bases to trimming and J lost 3 bases, with 9 bases between them. There are 14 residues in the CDR3. CDR3 loop: CASSLFGNYNEQFF. The CDR3 nucleotides read TGTGCCAGCAGCTTGTTCGGGAACTACAATGAGCAGTTCTTC.

This clonotype was observed many times. V is TRBV28 and J is TRBJ2-5; D might be TRBD1 or TRBD2, each matching 6 bases. The CDR3 is 14 residues long. CDR1 is MDHEN, CDR2 SYDVKM, per germline. The ends were cut back, 6 bases at V and 5 bases at J, with 16 bases in the middle. CDR3 bases: TGTGCCAGCAGCCAACAGGGAGGTAGGGAGACCCAGTACTTC. As protein: CASSQQGGRETQYF. Full variable domain (outside the CDR3, taken from reference TRBV28 and TRBJ2-5): DVKVTQSSRYLVKRTGEKVFLECVQDMDHENMFWYRQDPGLGLRLIYFSYDVKMKEKGDIPEGYSVSREKKERFSLILESASTNQTSMYLCASSQQGGRETQYFGPGTRLLVL.

The chain has TRBV20-1 and TRBJ1-1; possible D gene TRBD1, 6 bases. Germline V gives CDR1 DFQATT, CDR2 SNEGSKA (reference sequence). The CDR3 has 14 amino acids. V gave up 1 base and J gave up 3 bases, with 12 bases separating them. The CDR3 coding sequence is TGCAGTGCTAGAGTATTAGGGGGTTACACTGAAGCTTTCTTT. Residues: CSARVLGGYTEAFF.

This clonotype showed up many times. The V gene is TRBV19, the J gene TRBJ2-1, with 8 nucleotides matching TRBD1. V was pared by 6 bases and J by 6 bases, with 7 bases of the junction left unmatched. This CDR3 has 14 residues. CDR1 is LNHDA, CDR2 SQIVND, per germline (reference sequence). The CDR3 sequence: CASSLRTGPNEQFF. CDR3 DNA sequence: TGTGCCAGTAGCCTAAGGACAGGGCCCAATGAGCAGTTCTTC.

This chain connects TRBV3-1 to TRBJ2-5; 8 positions agree with TRBD2. The germline V gene encodes CDR1 LGHDT and CDR2 YNNKEL (reference sequence). Germline trimming cut 1 base from V and 4 bases from J; bases unmatched to any gene: 8. The CDR3 is 16 amino acids. The CDR3 here is CASSQAAGLGGETQYF. The CDR3 DNA follows: TGTGCCAGCAGCCAAGCAGCGGGACTAGGAGGAGAGACCCAGTACTTC.

Ten or more counts support this clonotype. The chain combines TRBV7-9 with TRBJ1-1, with D perhaps matching TRBD1 (5 bases). This CDR3 is 13 amino acids long. V lost 2 bases and J 7 bases, leaving 11 bases between the germline ends. In germline, CDR1 is SEHNR, CDR2 FQNEAQ (reference sequence). The CDR3 sequence: CASSLSGTVEAFF. The CDR3 region has the DNA TGTGCCAGCAGCTTAAGTGGGACGGTTGAAGCTTTCTTT.

This clonotype was counted at least ten times. The rearrangement links TRBV25-1 to TRBJ1-6; 7 nucleotides match TRBD1. The germline CDR1 and CDR2 sequences are MGHDK and SYGVNS. Trimming took 7 bases from V and 2 from J; bases not matched to a gene: 5. The CDR3 spans 15 residues. CDR3 nucleotide sequence: TGTGCCAGCAAGCGGGGACAGACCTATAATTCACCCCTCCACTTT. This translates into CASKRGQTYNSPLHF.

V usage is TRBV29-1 and J usage is TRBJ1-1, with D tentatively TRBD1 (6 bases). There are 14 residues in the CDR3. Trimming took 6 bases from V and 4 from J, leaving 18 bases between them. Germline-derived CDR1 and CDR2 are SQVTM and ANQGSEA. CDR3 DNA: TGCAGCGTAGTCCGGACAGCCTCGAGCACTGAAGCTTTCTTT. It codes for CSVVRTASSTEAFF.

A few counts support this clonotype. The gene calls are TRBV27 and TRBJ2-1, with 13 nucleotides matching TRBD2. With 5 bases clipped from V and 7 bases from J, the junction kept 11 bases outside the gene matches. CDR3 length: 17 amino acids. Germline lookup yields CDR1 MNHEY and CDR2 SMNVEV (reference sequence). The DNA for the CDR3 is TGTGCCAGCAGTCCCCTAACTAGCGGGGGGGCGAAAAATGAGCAGTTCTTC. Encoded protein: CASSPLTSGGAKNEQFF.

This chain connects TRBV6-5 to TRBJ1-1, with D possibly TRBD1 on 5 matching bases. Trimming took 5 bases from V and 4 from J, leaving 14 bases between them. Germline V CDR1 and CDR2: MNHEY, SVGAGI. The length of the CDR3 is 14 residues. Written as DNA, the CDR3 is TGTGCCAGCAGTCGCCAAGGACACTTCACTGAAGCTTTCTTT. It specifies CASSRQGHFTEAFF.

This clonotype occurred once. The CDR3 DNA follows: TGTGCCAGCAGTTTTGGAGGGGGGGGTCAAGAGACCCAGTACTTC. Its protein is CASSFGGGGQETQYF. This chain joins TRBV28 and TRBJ2-5; a possible D gene is TRBD2 (7 bases). CDR3 size: 15 residues. V lost 3 bases to trimming and J lost 2 bases, with 13 bases between them. Germline V CDR1 and CDR2: MDHEN, SYDVKM.

This clonotype was detected many times. V gene TRBV20-1 combines with J gene TRBJ2-7; unclear D gene. Deletions cut 0 bases from V and 0 bases from J, with 15 bases between. The CDR3 length is 16 residues. Germline lookup yields CDR1 DFQATT and CDR2 SNEGSKA (reference sequence). CDR3 in DNA: TGCAGTGCTAGAGATGGCCGGGCCTTAAGCTCCTACGAGCAGTACTTC. Protein product: CSARDGRALSSYEQYF.

In this sample, this clonotype turned up a few times. This rearrangement joins TRBV30 to TRBJ2-2, with D possibly matching TRBD2 (5 bases). Germline-derived CDR1 and CDR2 are GTSNPN and SVGIG (reference sequence). The length of the CDR3 is 14 residues. V was cut by 3 bases and J by 7 bases, with 15 bases left in between. Written as DNA, the CDR3 is TGTGCCTGGAGAGCGTCGGCAGAGGGCGGGGAGCTGTTTTTT. Translated, it gives CAWRASAEGGELFF. Variable domain in full (rest from reference TRBV30 and TRBJ2-2): SQTIHQWPATLVQPVGSPLSLECTVEGTSNPNLYWYRQAAGRGLQLLFYSVGIGQISSEVPQNLSASRPQDRQFILSSKKLLLSDSGFYLCAWRASAEGGELFFGEGSRLTVL.

This clonotype was found many times. The chain uses TRBV7-2 and TRBJ2-5; D unclear. Germline V gene data show CDR1 as SGHTA and CDR2 as FQGNSA. This CDR3 spans 15 amino acids. The V and J ends lost 5 bases and 1 base respectively, with 14 bases between them. DNA of the CDR3: TGTGCCAGCAGCAACCGGGCAGGTATCCAAGAGACCCAGTACTTC. This translates into CASSNRAGIQETQYF.